What follows are 2 T cell receptor beta chains derived from one specimen sequenced in a study of identifying expanded T cells in peripheral blood. Clones were read by immunoSEQ multiplex PCR, and TCRdb kept only the in-frame ones, dropping some. The table includes approximately 92,000 clones, 70% to 90% detected once. Sequencing was carried out using blood. These receptors were collected from a person between 18 and 70 years old in good health.

This chain links TRBV6-5 with TRBJ1-2; 7 positions match TRBD1. Germline-derived CDR1 and CDR2 are MNHEY and SVGAGI. The trim removed 6 bases at V and 7 bases at J, leaving 11 bases unmatched. This CDR3 contains 14 residues. DNA for the CDR3: TGTGCCAGCAGGCAAACAGGGGCCGCCACTGGCTACACCTTC. It translates to CASRQTGAATGYTF.

The rearrangement links TRBV4-3 to TRBJ2-5; TRBD2 agrees at 12 bases. CDR3 size: 17 residues. Germline V lookup: CDR1 LGHNA, CDR2 YSLEER. Unmatched junction bases numbered 7, after V lost 0 bases and J lost 5 bases. The CDR3 nucleotides read TGCGCCAGCAGCCAAGATCCCCTAGCGGGGGGGATGGAGACCCAGTACTTC. This sequence encodes CASSQDPLAGGMETQYF.